This record covers a single T cell receptor (beta chain). The entry originates in a study of blood T cell repertoires in COVID-19. Study-level information: COVID-19 samples collected from the United States, Italy and Spain covered acute and convalescent phases.

Libraries were prepared by immunoSEQ multiplex PCR; TCRdb keeps only in-frame clonotypes and omits some of them. The table lists under 200,000 clones, roughly 91% of them singletons. CDR1 is SGHAT and CDR2 is FQNNGV in the germline V gene. The CDR3 covers 15 residues. The V end was cut by 5 bases, the J end by 4 bases, with 18 bases between. Sequencing was performed on peripheral blood. The chain is built from TRBV11-2 and TRBJ2-7; maybe TRBD2 (5 bases). The TCR was taken from a man aged 45 to 65 who had recovered from COVID-19. CDR3 loop: CASSLSRGPGYEQYF. The CDR3 coding sequence is TGTGCCAGCAGCCTCTCGCGAGGGCCTGGATACGAGCAGTACTTC.